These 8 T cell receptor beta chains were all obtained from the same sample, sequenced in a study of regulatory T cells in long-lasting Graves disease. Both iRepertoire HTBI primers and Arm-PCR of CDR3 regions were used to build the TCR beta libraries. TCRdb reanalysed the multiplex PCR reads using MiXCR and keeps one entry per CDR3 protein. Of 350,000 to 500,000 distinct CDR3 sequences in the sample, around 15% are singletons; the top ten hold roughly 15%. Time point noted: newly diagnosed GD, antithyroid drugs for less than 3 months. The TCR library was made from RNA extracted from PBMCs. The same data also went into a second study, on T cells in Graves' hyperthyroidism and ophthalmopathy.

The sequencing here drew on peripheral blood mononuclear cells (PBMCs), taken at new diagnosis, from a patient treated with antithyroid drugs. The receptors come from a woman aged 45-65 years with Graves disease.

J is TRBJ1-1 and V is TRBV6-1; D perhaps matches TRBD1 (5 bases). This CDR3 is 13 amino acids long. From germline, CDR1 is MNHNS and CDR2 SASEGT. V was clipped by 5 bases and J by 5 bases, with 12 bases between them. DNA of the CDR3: TGTGCCAGCAGTCAGGGACCCTGGACTGAAGCTTTCTTT. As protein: CASSQGPWTEAFF.

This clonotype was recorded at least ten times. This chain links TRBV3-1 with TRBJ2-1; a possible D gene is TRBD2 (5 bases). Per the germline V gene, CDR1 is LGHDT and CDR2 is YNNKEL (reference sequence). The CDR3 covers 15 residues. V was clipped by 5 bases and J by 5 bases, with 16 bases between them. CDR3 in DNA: TGTGCCAGCAGCGAAGGGAGAATTGGCAACAATGAGCAGTTCTTC. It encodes CASSEGRIGNNEQFF.

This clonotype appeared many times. The CDR3 DNA reads TGTGCCAGCAGCTTAACCGGCGGATCCTACGAGCAGTACTTC. It is translated as CASSLTGGSYEQYF. This sequence joins TRBV7-9 and TRBJ2-7; no clear D gene. V was cut by 2 bases and J by 1 base, with 9 bases left in between. The V gene's germline CDR1 is SEHNR and CDR2 FQNEAQ (reference sequence). This CDR3 comprises 14 residues.

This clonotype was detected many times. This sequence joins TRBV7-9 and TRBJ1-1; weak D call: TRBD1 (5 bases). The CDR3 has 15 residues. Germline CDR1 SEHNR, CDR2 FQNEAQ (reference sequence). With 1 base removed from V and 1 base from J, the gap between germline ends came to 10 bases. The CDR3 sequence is CASSLGLRENTEAFF. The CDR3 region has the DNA TGTGCCAGCAGCTTAGGTCTCAGGGAGAACACTGAAGCTTTCTTT.

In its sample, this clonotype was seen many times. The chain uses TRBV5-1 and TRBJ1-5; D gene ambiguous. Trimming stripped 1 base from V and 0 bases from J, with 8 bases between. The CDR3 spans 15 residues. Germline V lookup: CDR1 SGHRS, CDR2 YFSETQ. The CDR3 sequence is CASSLYGNSNQPQHF. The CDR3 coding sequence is TGCGCCAGCAGCTTGTACGGGAATAGCAATCAGCCCCAGCATTTT. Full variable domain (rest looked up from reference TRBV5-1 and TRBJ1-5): KAGVTQTPRYLIKTRGQQVTLSCSPISGHRSVSWYQQTPGQGLQFLFEYFSETQRNKGNFPGRFSGRQFSNSRSEMNVSTLELGDSALYLCASSLYGNSNQPQHFGDGTRLSIL.

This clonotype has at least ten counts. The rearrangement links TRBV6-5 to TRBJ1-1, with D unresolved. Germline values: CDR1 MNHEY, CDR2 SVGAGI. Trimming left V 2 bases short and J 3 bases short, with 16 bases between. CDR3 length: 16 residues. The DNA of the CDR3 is TGTGCCAGCAGTTACGGGCGCGGGAGATTCGACACTGAAGCTTTCTTT. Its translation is CASSYGRGRFDTEAFF.

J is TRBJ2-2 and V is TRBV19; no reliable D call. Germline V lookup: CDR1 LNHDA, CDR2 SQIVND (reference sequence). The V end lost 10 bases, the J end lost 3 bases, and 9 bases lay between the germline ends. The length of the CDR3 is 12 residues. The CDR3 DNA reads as TGTGCCACTCCGGGTCACACCGGGGAGCTGTTTTTT. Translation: CATPGHTGELFF.

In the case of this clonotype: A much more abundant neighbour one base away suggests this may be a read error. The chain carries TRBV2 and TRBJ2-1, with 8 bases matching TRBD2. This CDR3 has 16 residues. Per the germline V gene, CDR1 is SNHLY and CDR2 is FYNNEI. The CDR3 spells CARSEQQILTSGWQFF. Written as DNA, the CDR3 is TGTGCCCGCAGTGAACAGCAAATATTAACTAGCGGATGGCAGTTCTTC.